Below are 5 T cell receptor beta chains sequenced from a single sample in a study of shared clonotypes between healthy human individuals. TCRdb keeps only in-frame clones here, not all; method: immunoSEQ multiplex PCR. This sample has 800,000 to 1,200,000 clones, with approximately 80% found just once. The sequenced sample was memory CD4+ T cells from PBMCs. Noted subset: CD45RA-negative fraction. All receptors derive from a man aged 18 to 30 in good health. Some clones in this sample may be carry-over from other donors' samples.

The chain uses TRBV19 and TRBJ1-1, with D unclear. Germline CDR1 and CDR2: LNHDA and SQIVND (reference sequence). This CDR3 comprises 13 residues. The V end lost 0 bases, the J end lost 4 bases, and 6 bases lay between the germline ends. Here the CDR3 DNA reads TGTGCCAGTAGTATAGAAAGGGCCACTGAAGCTTTCTTT. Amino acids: CASSIERATEAFF.

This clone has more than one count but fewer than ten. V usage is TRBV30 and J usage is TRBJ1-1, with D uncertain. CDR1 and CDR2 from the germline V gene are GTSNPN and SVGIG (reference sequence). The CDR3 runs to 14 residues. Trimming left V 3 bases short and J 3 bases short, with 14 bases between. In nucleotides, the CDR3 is TGTGCCTGGAGCCAAACAGATTTTGACACTGAAGCTTTCTTT. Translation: CAWSQTDFDTEAFF.

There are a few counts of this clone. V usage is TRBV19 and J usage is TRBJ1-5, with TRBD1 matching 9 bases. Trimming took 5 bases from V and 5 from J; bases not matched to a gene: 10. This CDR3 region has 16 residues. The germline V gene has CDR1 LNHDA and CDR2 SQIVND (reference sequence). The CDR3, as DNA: TGTGCCAGTAGTCAGCTGGGACAGGGTGGGCATCAGCCCCAGCATTTT. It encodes CASSQLGQGGHQPQHF.

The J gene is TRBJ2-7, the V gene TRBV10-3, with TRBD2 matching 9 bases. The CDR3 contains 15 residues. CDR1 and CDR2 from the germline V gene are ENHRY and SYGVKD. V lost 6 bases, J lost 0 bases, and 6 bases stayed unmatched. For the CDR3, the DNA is TGTGCCATCAGCGGGGCGGGAGGGGTCTCCTACGAGCAGTACTTC. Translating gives CAISGAGGVSYEQYF.

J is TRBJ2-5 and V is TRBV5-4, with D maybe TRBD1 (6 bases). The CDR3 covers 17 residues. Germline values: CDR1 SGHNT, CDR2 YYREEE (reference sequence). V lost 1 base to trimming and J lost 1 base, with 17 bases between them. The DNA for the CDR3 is TGTGCCAGCAGCTTGTGGCGAGGGGCAGGGGCCCAAGAGACCCAGTACTTC. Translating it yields CASSLWRGAGAQETQYF.